This TCR beta chain came from a study of cytomegalovirus exposure and HLA in healthy donors. The study's findings and limits: Common viral pathogens were later found to be apparently linked to several of the most significant clusters. TCR beta V segments were, for the most part, productive about 87% or about 30% of the time in an earlier analysis.

PCR employed 60 Vbeta and 13 Jbeta primers. Clones were sequenced by immunoSEQ multiplex PCR, and TCRdb holds only the in-frame ones, with some missing. The sample consists of 150,000 to 200,000 clones, 65% to 85% of them appearing once. In its sample, this clone was seen a few times. What it recognizes is unknown. V was pared by 3 bases and J by 1 base, with 9 bases between. This CDR3 is 15 amino acids long. CDR1 and CDR2 (germline): ENHRY, SYGVKD. V gene TRBV10-3 combines with J gene TRBJ1-4; D gene ambiguous. The source material was PBMCs. This sequence was found in a boy aged 2 to 10 in good health and CMV-seronegative. CDR3 sequence: CAISDPVRTNEKLFF. The CDR3 DNA is TGTGCCATCAGTGACCCGGTTAGAACTAATGAAAAACTGTTTTTT.